This T cell receptor (beta chain) was sequenced during a study of CD8+ T cells in alopecia areata. Regarding the study as a whole: Possibly because of HLA-related factors, TCR sharing was less clear across patients than in mice. Across lesional scalp, and particularly alopecia totalis/universalis, clonality surpassed that of normal scalp.

CDR3 size: 12 residues. V lost 4 bases and J 5 bases, leaving 12 bases between the germline ends. Germline CDR1 reads SQVTM; CDR2 reads ANQGSEA. cDNA reverse transcribed from extracted RNA served as the sequencing template. Using immunoSEQ multiplex PCR, the repertoire was profiled, and TCRdb retains in-frame clones only, with some absent. The table includes some 200,000 clones, roughly 50% detected once. Details on this clone: Its antigen remains unknown.

The source is a human donor in good health. This chain links TRBV29-1 with TRBJ2-7; D remains unclear. The specimen sequenced was CD8+ T cells sorted from blood. The CDR3 here is CSVVGNKDEQYF. The DNA of the CDR3 is TGCAGCGTTGTGGGGAATAAGGACGAGCAGTACTTC.